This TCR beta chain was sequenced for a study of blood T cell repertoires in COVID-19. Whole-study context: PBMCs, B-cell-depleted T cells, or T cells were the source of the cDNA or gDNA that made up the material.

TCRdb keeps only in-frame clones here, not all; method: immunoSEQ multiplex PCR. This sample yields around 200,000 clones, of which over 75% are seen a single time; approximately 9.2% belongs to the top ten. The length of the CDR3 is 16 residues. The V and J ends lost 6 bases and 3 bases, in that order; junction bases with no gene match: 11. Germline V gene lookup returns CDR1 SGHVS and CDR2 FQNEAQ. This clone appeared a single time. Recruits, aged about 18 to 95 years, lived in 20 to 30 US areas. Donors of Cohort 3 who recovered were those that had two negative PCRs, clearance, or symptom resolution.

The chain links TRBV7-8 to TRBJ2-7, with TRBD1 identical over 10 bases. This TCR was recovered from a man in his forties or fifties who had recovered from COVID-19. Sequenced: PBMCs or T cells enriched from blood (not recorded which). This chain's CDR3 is CASRPTPGQGVYEQYF. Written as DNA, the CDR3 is TGTGCCAGCAGACCGACCCCCGGACAGGGGGTCTACGAGCAGTACTTC.